Listed here is a single TCR beta chain. CDR3 length: 14 residues. Germline V CDR1 and CDR2: WSHSY, SAAADI. Trimming shortened V by 6 bases and J by 0 bases, and 9 bases separated the two germline ends. Assay used: immunoSEQ multiplex PCR; TCRdb lists only in-frame clones, some missing. The sample contains about 100,000 clones, around 90% of which appear only once. The data stem from a study of blood T cell repertoires in COVID-19. The V call is TRBV10-2, the J call TRBJ1-5; no clear D gene. Sequenced material: peripheral blood. The TCR sequence derives from a human donor in a cohort sampled during active COVID-19. Here the CDR3 reads CASRPNSSNQPQHF. The CDR3 DNA reads TGCGCCAGCAGGCCAAACAGTAGCAATCAGCCCCAGCATTTT.